This TCR beta chain was obtained from a study of T-cell memory formation after mild COVID-19. Concerning this clonotype: Its antigen is currently unknown.

The study, taken as a whole, reports: Confirmation was lacking for SARS-CoV-2 specificity of second-wave clones that peaked on day 37.

CDR3 length equals 15 residues. The V gene end was trimmed by 6 bases and the J gene end by 9 bases; junction bases not matched to a gene: 9. TCR alpha and TCR beta cDNA libraries with sample barcodes and UMIs came from 5'RACE using constant-segment primers. TCRdb re-called the 5' RACE reads through MiXCR, storing one row per CDR3 protein. In the table there are 95,000 to 110,000 distinct CDR3 sequences, roughly 14% of which are singletons. The sequencing input was PBMCs or a T cell subset sorted from them (not recorded which). This TCR came from a man between 18 and 29 years old who had mild COVID-19 (a few samples of this study predate the infection). Cell type and time point are not known. The chain employs TRBV12-3 or TRBV12-4 and TRBJ2-1; 12 bases align to TRBD2. CDR3 coding DNA: TGTGCCAGCAGCCGCCGACTAGCGGGGGTCAGTGAGCAGTTCTTC. This sequence encodes CASSRRLAGVSEQFF.